What follows are 15 T cell receptor beta chains derived from one specimen sequenced in a study of post-analysis software for immune sequencing data. The study, taken as a whole, reports: Higher frequency in patients than in controls was seen for 5 or 6 TRBV segments, with TRBV5-6, TRBV5-1 and TRBV20-1 among them.

Sequencing libraries made from TCR beta cDNA carried unique molecular identifiers. From the PCR reads, TCRdb called clonotypes with MiXCR, one entry per CDR3 protein. The table lists 150,000 to 200,000 distinct CDR3 sequences, about 32% of them singletons, with approximately 1.5% in the top ten. These receptors have no identified antigens. Sample: blood. The receptors stem from a girl between 5 and 17 years old with multiple sclerosis.

Only one count was recorded for this clonotype. A much larger clonotype is one base distant, so this may be a read error. This chain joins TRBV10-3 and TRBJ1-5; D gene ambiguous. CDR3 length: 15 amino acids. Germline V gives CDR1 ENHRY, CDR2 SYGVKD. CDR3 nucleotides: TGTGCCGTCAGTGAGTCCGGTTCTGGCCATCAGCCCCAGCATTTT. It translates to CAVSESGSGHQPQHF.

This clonotype was seen ten or more times. This rearrangement joins TRBV5-5 to TRBJ2-1; D uncertain. This CDR3 region has 13 residues. V lost 2 bases, J lost 9 bases, and 12 bases lay in between. CDR1 and CDR2 from the germline V gene are SGHKS and YYEKEE (reference sequence). This CDR3 reads CASSFGQISEQFF. CDR3 DNA sequence: TGTGCCAGCAGCTTTGGGCAGATTAGTGAGCAGTTCTTC.

This clonotype was detected a few times. This chain uses TRBV7-2 with TRBJ2-3; D is unresolved. Trimming left V 1 base short and J 4 bases short, with 6 bases between. CDR1 is SGHTA and CDR2 is FQGNSA in the germline V gene. CDR3 length: 13 residues. CDR3 bases: TGTGCCAGCAGCTTAGGTCCCCCAGATACGCAGTATTTT. Residues: CASSLGPPDTQYF.

The J gene is TRBJ1-1, the V gene TRBV12-3 or TRBV12-4; D is unclear. The CDR3 contains 14 residues. V was cut by 6 bases and J by 4 bases, with 15 bases left in between. The CDR3 DNA is TGTGCCAGCAGGACATCATCCTCGCCCACTGAAGCTTTCTTT. Translating it yields CASRTSSSPTEAFF.

This clonotype was detected many times. The chain carries TRBV27 and TRBJ2-5; 11 nucleotides agree with TRBD2. Germline lookup yields CDR1 MNHEY and CDR2 SMNVEV (reference sequence). Germline trimming cut 5 bases from V and 3 bases from J; bases unmatched to any gene: 5. The CDR3 runs 15 residues. The CDR3 bases are TGTGCCAGCAGTCCGACGGGACTAGCGGAAGAGACCCAGTACTTC. The encoded protein is CASSPTGLAEETQYF.

With regard to this clonotype: One base away lies a much larger clone, so this may be a sequencing read error. This chain joins TRBV10-1 and TRBJ2-5, with 14 bases fitting TRBD2. CDR3 size: 15 residues. V gave up 7 bases and J gave up 11 bases; unmatched junction bases: 12. Germline-derived CDR1 and CDR2 are WNHNN and SYGVQD (reference sequence). CDR3 sequence reads: CASTPGTSGSNEQYF. The CDR3 DNA is TGCGCCAGCACCCCGGGGACTAGCGGGAGCAATGAGCAGTACTTC.

This clonotype was counted at least ten times. V and J are TRBV6-4 and TRBJ2-3, with D possibly matching TRBD1 (5 bases). The CDR3 has 14 residues. Germline CDR1 reads MRHNA; CDR2 reads SNTAGT. Trimming removed 0 bases from V and 2 bases from J, with 6 bases in between. CDR3 sequence (DNA): TGTGCCAGCAGTGACTCGGACAACACAGATACGCAGTATTTT. It encodes CASSDSDNTDTQYF.

Ten or more counts support this clonotype. The V and J genes are TRBV12-3 or TRBV12-4 and TRBJ1-2; no reliable D call. The CDR3 has 12 amino acids. V shed 7 bases and J shed 2 bases, with 8 bases lying between them. The CDR3 region is CASNQRNYGYTF. CDR3 nucleotides: TGTGCCAGCAACCAACGGAACTATGGCTACACCTTC.

The chain combines TRBV6-1 with TRBJ1-2, with D tentatively TRBD1 (5 bases). Per the germline V gene, CDR1 is MNHNS and CDR2 is SASEGT. The CDR3 spans 16 residues. Trimming removed 4 bases at V and 5 bases at J, with 20 bases between. CDR3 in amino acids: CASSGDPLGTEYGYTF. DNA of the CDR3: TGTGCCAGCAGTGGAGACCCTCTCGGGACTGAATATGGCTACACCTTC.

The chain links TRBV10-3 to TRBJ2-3; 8 bases map to TRBD1. V trimming: 7 bases; J trimming: 4 bases; junction bases outside the gene matches: 7. The CDR3 length is 14 residues. Germline lookup yields CDR1 ENHRY and CDR2 SYGVKD. Written as DNA, the CDR3 is TGTGCCATCAATGCGGAGACAGGGGCAGATACGCAGTATTTT. It translates to CAINAETGADTQYF.

Details on this clonotype: A clone one base away is much larger, so this may be a read error. The limits of the CDR3 on the DNA are not certain, so only TCRdb's listed CDR3 is given. V usage is TRBV29-1 and J usage is TRBJ1-2; the table's D gene call, TRBD1, was not cross checked with the DNA. Looked up from germline, CDR1 is SQVTM and CDR2 is ANQGSEA. The CDR3 contains 12 residues when both ends are counted. CDR3 sequence: CSVGTGNGGNTF.

In its sample, this clonotype was seen a few times. The chain employs TRBV20-1 and TRBJ2-2; 8 bases align to TRBD2. V was clipped by 3 bases and J by 4 bases; unmatched bases: 13. Germline CDR1 and CDR2: DFQATT and SNEGSKA (reference sequence). The CDR3 consists of 17 residues. The CDR3 region is CSARRISGRGGTGELFF. DNA of the CDR3: TGCAGTGCTAGGAGGATCAGCGGGAGAGGTGGCACCGGGGAGCTGTTTTTT.

This clonotype has a handful of counts. The chain employs TRBV12-3 or TRBV12-4 and TRBJ1-6; the D gene is possibly TRBD1 (6 bases). The CDR3 sequence is 16 residues long. V lost 5 bases to trimming and J lost 4 bases, with 15 bases between them. The chain's CDR3 is CASSITQGLYNSPLHF. CDR3 in DNA: TGTGCCAGCAGTATTACTCAGGGGTTGTATAATTCACCCCTCCACTTT.

This chain links TRBV4-1 with TRBJ1-4; D uncertain. The CDR3 is 13 residues long. Germline V gene data show CDR1 as MGHRA and CDR2 as YSYEKL. The V end lost 2 bases, the J end lost 14 bases, and 15 bases lay between the germline ends. CDR3 sequence reads: CASSQISGPYLFF. The CDR3 DNA reads as TGCGCCAGCAGCCAAATATCGGGCCCCTACCTGTTTTTT.

This clonotype was counted at least ten times. The chain is built from TRBV7-9 and TRBJ1-2; D unclear. With 2 bases removed from V and 2 bases from J, the gap between germline ends came to 9 bases. The CDR3 totals 14 residues. Germline V gives CDR1 SEHNR, CDR2 FQNEAQ (reference sequence). CDR3 loop: CASSLIGVNYGYTF. CDR3 DNA sequence: TGTGCCAGCAGCTTAATCGGGGTCAACTATGGCTACACCTTC.